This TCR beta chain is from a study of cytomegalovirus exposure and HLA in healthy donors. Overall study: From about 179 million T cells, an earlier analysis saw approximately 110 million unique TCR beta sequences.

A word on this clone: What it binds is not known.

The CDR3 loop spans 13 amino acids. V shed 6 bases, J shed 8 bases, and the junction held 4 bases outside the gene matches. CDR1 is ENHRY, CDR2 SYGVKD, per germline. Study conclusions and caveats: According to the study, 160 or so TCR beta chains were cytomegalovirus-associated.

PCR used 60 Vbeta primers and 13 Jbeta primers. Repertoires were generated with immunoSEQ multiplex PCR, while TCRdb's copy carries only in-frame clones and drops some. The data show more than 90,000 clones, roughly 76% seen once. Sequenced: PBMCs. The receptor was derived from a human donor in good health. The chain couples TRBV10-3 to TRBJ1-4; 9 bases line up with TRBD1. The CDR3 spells CAISRGTGEKLFF. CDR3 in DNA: TGTGCCATCAGCCGAGGGACAGGGGAAAAACTGTTTTTT.